The 2 T cell receptor beta chains in this list originate from one sample, sequenced in a study of cytomegalovirus exposure and HLA in healthy donors. It was with 60 Vbeta and 13 Jbeta primers that the PCR ran. This table comes from immunoSEQ multiplex PCR, and its TCRdb copy is limited to in-frame clones, with some not included. The table shows some 120,000 clones, with 60% to 75% occurring only once. Specimen: PBMCs. Receptors were obtained from a woman aged 45-65 years in good health and CMV-seropositive.

The chain carries TRBV4-2 and TRBJ2-3; 8 nucleotides line up with TRBD2. With V trimmed by 0 bases and J by 6 bases, 8 bases remained unmatched. Germline assignment: CDR1 LGHNA and CDR2 YNFKEQ. The CDR3 is 16 residues long. The CDR3 DNA is TGTGCCAGCAGCCAAGATGCTAGCGGGTCATCCGATACGCAGTATTTT. This gives the protein CASSQDASGSSDTQYF.

The rearrangement links TRBV7-9 to TRBJ2-5, with TRBD2 matching over 11 bases. Germline trimming cut 1 base from V and 6 bases from J; bases unmatched to any gene: 4. The CDR3 has 15 residues. Germline-derived CDR1 and CDR2 are SEHNR and FQNEAQ (reference sequence). CDR3 DNA: TGTGCCAGCAGCTTAGGTCTAGCGGGGGGAAAGACCCAGTACTTC. This codes for CASSLGLAGGKTQYF.